This entry describes one T cell receptor beta chain. All enrollees were roughly 18 to 90 years old and from fewer than 25 US areas. This record belongs to a study of blood T cell repertoires in COVID-19. The protocol was immunoSEQ multiplex PCR, while the TCRdb copy is restricted to in-frame clones and leaves out a portion. This table holds fewer than 400,000 clones, approximately 90% found once. Germline CDR1 reads MNHEY; CDR2 reads SVGAGI. CDR3 length: 15 amino acids. V was clipped by 4 bases and J by 5 bases; unmatched bases: 9. Sequenced: PBMCs or T cells enriched from blood (not recorded which). The clonotype was recovered from a man aged 30-40 years who had recovered from COVID-19. The chain employs TRBV6-5 and TRBJ2-7, with 9 positions matching TRBD1. CDR3 amino acids: CASSSAGTGTNEQYF. The DNA for the CDR3 is TGTGCCAGCAGTTCAGCCGGGACAGGGACAAACGAGCAGTACTTC.